What follows is one T cell receptor (beta chain) and its context. The target antigen is unknown. Since no conserved phenylalanine or tryptophan closes the CDR3, a read error is the likely cause. This sample was included in a study of cytomegalovirus exposure and HLA in healthy donors. Study-level background: A preliminary data release comprised 80 million or so unique TCRs obtained from HLA-typed donors.

Healthy donors of bone marrow made up the group. CDR1 and CDR2 from the germline V gene are MNHEY and SMNVEV (reference sequence). The J segment lost 5 bases and the V segment lost 6 bases, leaving 5 bases of the junction unmatched. The CDR3 totals 14 residues. Broader study findings: Later on, an analysis showed TCR association rates differing by HLA locus, with DRB1 the most and HLA-C the fewest. Equally common other TCR beta chains were less clonally expanded than HLA-associated ones, a later analysis found.

PCR involved 60 Vbeta and 13 Jbeta primers. Produced via immunoSEQ multiplex PCR; TCRdb's table is partial and in-frame only. This table holds about 160,000 clones, approximately 80% found once. The sequence was obtained from a man between 18 and 29 years old in good health and CMV-seropositive. The chain links TRBV27 to TRBJ2-7, with 12 bases matching TRBD2. Sequencing was carried out using PBMCs. The CDR3 loop is CASSLAGGPDEQYL. The CDR3 DNA is TGTGCCAGCAGCCTAGCGGGAGGGCCCGACGAGCAGTACCTC.